These T cell receptor beta chains were read from a single sample in a study of cytomegalovirus exposure and HLA in healthy donors. This table comes from immunoSEQ multiplex PCR, and its TCRdb copy is limited to in-frame clones, with some not included. The table shows roughly 43,000 clones, with 90% to 95% occurring only once. The sequenced material came from PBMCs. These receptors came from a woman between 18 and 29 years old in good health and CMV-seronegative. Both conserved end residues are trimmed from each CDR3.

11	TRBJ1-2	TRBV9	ASSARGRRGYT
12	TRBJ2-3	TRBV18	ASSTGGATDTQY
12	TRBJ2-7	TRBV5-4	ASSWSPQSYEQY
14	TRBJ2-2	TRBV2	ASSLAGASNTGELF
11	TRBJ2-7	TRBV6-5	ASSRTGPYEQY
16	TRBJ2-7	TRBV5-1	ASSLSPGGAVDSYEQY
12	TRBJ2-3	TRBV5-4	ASTEGLAPDTQY
15	TRBJ2-7	TRBV10-1	ASRSGLAGGGAYEQY
12	TRBJ1-2	TRBV28	ASSQGQGAEGYT
14	TRBJ2-7	TRBV11-2	ASSPFPGQGTYEQY
11	TRBJ1-2	TRBV29-1	SVDPGQKVGYT
13	TRBJ1-1	TRBV6-4	ASRPRGGGNTEAF
12	TRBJ2-5	TRBV27	ASSRGTVQETQY
10	TRBJ1-4	TRBV5-1	ASRSSNEKLF
13	TRBJ2-5	TRBV23-1	ASSRASGREETQY
18	TRBJ2-1	TRBV18	ASSPYPVWTGVVRANEQF
14	TRBJ1-2	TRBV9	ASSSRGGGANYGYT
12	TRBJ1-1	TRBV6-5	ASSYRGRNTEAF
10	TRBJ2-3	TRBV7-2	ASSPTTDTQY
14	TRBJ2-5	TRBV2	ASSESLAGGGETQY
12	TRBJ2-7	TRBV18	ASSPTESSYEQY
11	TRBJ2-1	TRBV29-1	SVEWLAGGGAF
11	TRBJ2-1	TRBV7-2	ASSLVGRGGQF
13	TRBJ2-7	TRBV18	ASSPPGQGAYEQY
11	TRBJ1-1	TRBV6-1	ASSVGTVEEAF
16	TRBJ2-3	TRBV6-1	ASSEGLAGVASTDTQY
12	TRBJ2-1	TRBV7-2	ASSLGGPGREQF
14	TRBJ2-7	TRBV7-9	ASSLAGTALRYEQY
13	TRBJ1-1	TRBV2	ASSPVARLNTEAF
13	TRBJ2-1	TRBV2	ASDSGRASYNEQF
14	TRBJ1-3	TRBV21-1	ASSSWVATARNTIY